Below are 10 T cell receptor beta chains sequenced from a single sample in a study of blood T cell repertoires in COVID-19. The protocol was immunoSEQ multiplex PCR, while the TCRdb copy is restricted to in-frame clones and leaves out a portion. The profile shows roughly 56,000 clones, roughly 84% of them singletons. Sequencing used peripheral blood. The receptors here all came from a middle-aged man with active COVID-19.

The V gene is TRBV6-4, the J gene TRBJ2-5; 10 bases map to TRBD2. The germline CDR1 and CDR2 sequences are MRHNA and SNTAGT. V was pared by 6 bases and J by 5 bases, with 9 bases of the junction left unmatched. This CDR3 has 15 residues. The CDR3 region is CASRESGRAGETQYF. The CDR3 DNA follows: TGTGCCAGCAGAGAGAGCGGGAGGGCCGGGGAGACCCAGTACTTC.

The rearrangement uses TRBV6-2 or TRBV6-3 and TRBJ2-1, with TRBD2 matching over 9 bases. Germline V gene lookup returns CDR1 MNHEY and CDR2 SVGEGT. J gave up 0 bases and V 0 bases, and 12 bases lay outside the gene matches. The CDR3 totals 20 residues. CDR3 sequence reads: CASSYSTSGGFRLSYNEQFF. For the CDR3, the DNA is TGTGCCAGCAGTTACTCGACAAGCGGGGGGTTCCGGCTCTCCTACAATGAGCAGTTCTTC.

V usage is TRBV9 and J usage is TRBJ1-1; weak D call: TRBD1 (5 bases). V was cut by 0 bases and J by 5 bases, with 11 bases left in between. The CDR3 runs to 14 residues. Germline CDR1 reads SGDLS; CDR2 reads YYNGEE. In DNA, the CDR3 is TGTGCCAGCAGCGTAGCATGGGGCGAGACTGAAGCTTTCTTT. Amino acid sequence: CASSVAWGETEAFF.

The chain links TRBV5-1 to TRBJ2-1, with 7 bases lining up with TRBD1. The ends lost 2 bases at V and 6 bases at J; junction bases unmatched: 5. The CDR3 is made up of 14 amino acids. CDR1 and CDR2 (germline): SGHRS, YFSETQ. The CDR3 DNA sequence: TGCGCCAGCAGCTTTGGACAGGAGGTCAATGAGCAGTTCTTC. This gives the protein CASSFGQEVNEQFF.

V and J are TRBV29-1 and TRBJ2-5; TRBD2 agrees at 14 bases. CDR1 and CDR2 (germline): SQVTM, ANQGSEA. CDR3 length equals 15 residues. V dropped 6 bases and J dropped 4; count of bases not matched to a gene: 7. The CDR3 loop reads CSVETSGGAPETQYF. The CDR3 DNA follows: TGCAGCGTGGAGACTAGCGGGGGGGCCCCAGAGACCCAGTACTTC. Full variable domain (outside the CDR3, taken from reference TRBV29-1 and TRBJ2-5): SAVISQKPSRDICQRGTSLTIQCQVDSQVTMMFWYRQQPGQSLTLIATANQGSEATYESGFVIDKFPISRPNLTFSTLTVSNMSPEDSSIYLCSVETSGGAPETQYFGPGTRLLVL.

The chain joins TRBV19 to TRBJ1-5; D is ambiguous. The CDR3 covers 12 residues. Germline values: CDR1 LNHDA, CDR2 SQIVND (reference sequence). Trimming stripped 10 bases from V and 3 bases from J, with 10 bases between. The CDR3 loop is CATTAYNQPQHF. As DNA, the CDR3 is TGTGCCACCACAGCTTACAATCAGCCCCAGCATTTT.

The V call is TRBV5-5, the J call TRBJ1-4, with TRBD1 matching 11 bases. The germline V gene encodes CDR1 SGHKS and CDR2 YYEKEE (reference sequence). V trimming: 0 bases; J trimming: 10 bases; junction bases outside the gene matches: 2. CDR3 length equals 14 residues. The CDR3 DNA follows: TGTGCCAGCAGCTTGGAGGGGACAGGGGGAAAACTGTTTTTT. It codes for CASSLEGTGGKLFF.

This clone occurred a few times. V usage is TRBV5-1 and J usage is TRBJ2-2; D gene uncertain. CDR3 length: 17 residues. Trimming removed 3 bases from V and 1 base from J, with 16 bases in between. CDR1 and CDR2 (germline): SGHRS, YFSETQ. The CDR3 region is CASSSQPLSKNTGELFF. CDR3 nucleotide sequence: TGCGCCAGCAGCTCCCAACCACTATCGAAGAACACCGGGGAGCTGTTTTTT.

The chain's CDR3 is CASSFQGVGEKLFF. The CDR3 nucleotides read TGTGCCAGCAGTTTCCAGGGGGTTGGAGAAAAACTGTTTTTT. The J gene is TRBJ1-4, the V gene TRBV27; 7 nucleotides agree with TRBD1. V trimming: 3 bases; J trimming: 8 bases; junction bases outside the gene matches: 6. The CDR3 length is 14 residues. Germline V lookup: CDR1 MNHEY, CDR2 SMNVEV (reference sequence).

The chain recombines TRBV29-1 with TRBJ1-1; D is unclear. The germline V gene has CDR1 SQVTM and CDR2 ANQGSEA. Trimming removed 3 bases from V and 6 bases from J, with 14 bases in between. The CDR3 extends over 13 amino acids. CDR3 coding DNA: TGCAGCGTTGACAGACGGTGGAGCCCTGAAGCTTTCTTT. The encoded protein is CSVDRRWSPEAFF.